This T cell receptor beta chain was found in a study of T-cell reconstitution after alpha-beta-depleted transplantation in children (dated by TCRdb to between 2015 and 2016). Regarding the complete study: Using TCR repertoire profiling, the study followed T-cell immune reconstitution in a quantitative way in children after TCRalphabeta/CD19-depleted allogeneic hematopoietic cell transplantation.

Libraries were constructed by PCR. Sequencing instrument: Illumina HiSeq 2500. To normalize quantification of the TCRbeta repertoire, the TCR libraries were built with molecular barcoding that relied on unique molecular identifiers. TCRdb reprocessing: public reads trimmed at Q25 with fastp, clones called with MiXCR, in-frame beta chains kept. Entries are consolidated by CDR3 protein sequence, retaining the most common genes and DNA. This sample gives 210,000 or so distinct CDR3 sequences in total; roughly a tenth of them show up just once. Jointly, the top ten make up around 6.2% of the sample. This clonotype was found many times. Its recognized antigen is unknown. It has no much larger one-base neighbor in the sample; base qualities were not kept. The CDR3 runs 11 residues from the cysteine to the phenylalanine. The CDR3 DNA has 33 bases and is translated from base 1. V was cut back by 11 bases and J by 3 bases, leaving a gap of 8 bases between them.

This material consisted of PBMCs from the stem cell graft donor, taken from the stem cell graft. The chain was built from TRBV12-3 or TRBV12-4 and TRBJ1-3, with no confident D gene call. The receptor comes from a human donor who donated a stem cell graft to a child with acute lymphoblastic leukemia. Here is the DNA: TGTGCCGGGGAGTTTGGAAACACCATATATTTT. Its protein reads: CAGEFGNTIYF.